This T cell receptor beta chain stems from a study of blood T cells in healthy people across ages. General study points: The study found TCR beta diversity correlated strongly with naive T cell percentage.

Germline CDR1 is LNHNV and CDR2 is YYDKDF (reference sequence). The CDR3 spans 16 residues. Deletions cut 1 base from V and 2 bases from J, with 14 bases between. The table lists this clonotype with a few counts. Its matching antigen is unknown. A sample-barcoded 5' primer and a J-beta primer mix were used in a second PCR of roughly 7 to 11 cycles. TCRdb recomputed calls from the 5' RACE reads with MiXCR, one row per CDR3 protein. Here the sample spans about 1.6 million distinct CDR3 sequences, 30% to 40% being singletons. This TCR was sampled from a woman in her 30s in good health. The J gene is TRBJ2-5, the V gene TRBV15, with D tentatively TRBD2 (7 bases). The sample taken for sequencing was blood. The CDR3 coding sequence is TGTGCCACCAGCAGAGCGGGGGGCCCCCCACAAGAGACCCAGTACTTC. Its protein product is CATSRAGGPPQETQYF. Complete variable domain (other parts from reference TRBV15 and TRBJ2-5): DAMVIQNPRYQVTQFGKPVTLSCSQTLNHNVMYWYQQKSSQAPKLLFHYYDKDFNNEADTPDNFQSRRPNTSFCFLDIRSPGLGDTAMYLCATSRAGGPPQETQYFGPGTRLLVL.